What follows describes a single T cell receptor beta chain. Measured with immunoSEQ multiplex PCR; TCRdb has only the in-frame clones, and not every one. The repertoire has tens of thousands of clones, 85% to 95% of them found once; the top ten carry 7% to 9%. This record belongs to a study of T cells in tuberculosis. This CDR3 comprises 16 residues. CDR1 and CDR2 (germline): GTSNPN, SVGIG (reference sequence). The V and J ends lost 6 bases and 7 bases, in that order; junction bases with no gene match: 17. The TCR originated in a donor under 30 with latent tuberculosis or without tuberculosis infection. Some clones in this sample may be carry-over from other donors' samples. This chain connects TRBV30 to TRBJ2-2; 7 bases fit TRBD2. Sequencing input: PBMCs. CDR3 sequence reads: CACTLRERREDGELFF. In DNA form, the CDR3 reads TGTGCCTGTACTCTAAGGGAGCGACGGGAGGACGGGGAGCTGTTTTTT.